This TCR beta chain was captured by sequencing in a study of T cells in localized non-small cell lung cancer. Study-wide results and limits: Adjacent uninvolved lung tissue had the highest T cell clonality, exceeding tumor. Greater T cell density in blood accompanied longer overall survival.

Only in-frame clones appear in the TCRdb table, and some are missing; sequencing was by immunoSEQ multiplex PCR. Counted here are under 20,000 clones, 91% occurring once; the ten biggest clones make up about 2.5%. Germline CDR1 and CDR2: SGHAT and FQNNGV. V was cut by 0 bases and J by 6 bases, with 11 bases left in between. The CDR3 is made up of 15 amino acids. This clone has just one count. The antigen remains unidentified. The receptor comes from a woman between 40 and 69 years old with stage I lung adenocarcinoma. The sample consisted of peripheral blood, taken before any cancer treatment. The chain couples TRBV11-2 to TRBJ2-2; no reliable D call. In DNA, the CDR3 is TGTGCCAGCAGCTTAGATAGGGCCCTCCCCGGGGAGCTGTTTTTT. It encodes CASSLDRALPGELFF.